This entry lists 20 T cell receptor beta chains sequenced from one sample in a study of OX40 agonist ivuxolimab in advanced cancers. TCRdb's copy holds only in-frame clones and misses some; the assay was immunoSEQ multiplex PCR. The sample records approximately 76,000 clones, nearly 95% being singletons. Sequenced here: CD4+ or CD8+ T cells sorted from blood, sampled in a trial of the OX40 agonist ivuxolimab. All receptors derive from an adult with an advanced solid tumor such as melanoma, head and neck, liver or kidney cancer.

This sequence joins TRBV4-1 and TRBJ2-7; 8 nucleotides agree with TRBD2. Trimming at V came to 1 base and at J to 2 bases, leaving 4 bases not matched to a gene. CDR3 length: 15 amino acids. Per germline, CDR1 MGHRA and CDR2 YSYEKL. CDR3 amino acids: CASSQARGGTYEQYF. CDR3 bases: TGCGCCAGCAGCCAAGCTCGGGGGGGAACCTACGAGCAGTACTTC.

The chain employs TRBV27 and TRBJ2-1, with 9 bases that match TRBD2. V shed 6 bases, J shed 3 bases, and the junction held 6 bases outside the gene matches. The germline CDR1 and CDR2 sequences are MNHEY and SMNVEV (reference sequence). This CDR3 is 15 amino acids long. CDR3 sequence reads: CASSPGLAFYNEQFF. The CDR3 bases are TGTGCCAGCAGCCCGGGACTAGCTTTCTACAATGAGCAGTTCTTC.

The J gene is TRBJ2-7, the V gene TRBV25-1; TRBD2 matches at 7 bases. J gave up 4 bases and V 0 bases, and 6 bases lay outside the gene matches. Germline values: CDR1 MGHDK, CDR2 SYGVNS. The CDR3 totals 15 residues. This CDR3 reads CASSEYQGGGYEQYF. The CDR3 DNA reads TGTGCCAGCAGTGAATATCAGGGCGGGGGTTACGAGCAGTACTTC.

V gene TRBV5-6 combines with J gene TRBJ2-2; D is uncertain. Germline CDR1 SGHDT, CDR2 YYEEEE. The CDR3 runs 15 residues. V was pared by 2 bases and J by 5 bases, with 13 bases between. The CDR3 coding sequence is TGTGCCAGCAGCTTAGGAGCTAGTACGACCGGGGAGCTGTTTTTT. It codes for CASSLGASTTGELFF. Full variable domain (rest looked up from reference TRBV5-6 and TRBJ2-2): DAGVTQSPTHLIKTRGQQVTLRCSPKSGHDTVSWYQQALGQGPQFIFQYYEEEERQRGNFPDRFSGHQFPNYSSELNVNALLLGDSALYLCASSLGASTTGELFFGEGSRLTVL.

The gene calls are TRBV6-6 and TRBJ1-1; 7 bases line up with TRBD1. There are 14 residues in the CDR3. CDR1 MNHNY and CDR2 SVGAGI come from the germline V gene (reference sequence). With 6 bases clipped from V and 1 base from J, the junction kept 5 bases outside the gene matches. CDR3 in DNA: TGTGCCAGCAGCGTTGGACAGGCGAACACTGAAGCTTTCTTT. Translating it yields CASSVGQANTEAFF.

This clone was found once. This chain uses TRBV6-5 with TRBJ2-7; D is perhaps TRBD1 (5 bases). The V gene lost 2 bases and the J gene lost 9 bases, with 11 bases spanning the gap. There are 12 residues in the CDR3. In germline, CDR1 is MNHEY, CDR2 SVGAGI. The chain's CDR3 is CASSYAGLGQYF. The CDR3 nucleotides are TGTGCCAGCAGTTACGCAGGGCTCGGGCAGTACTTC.

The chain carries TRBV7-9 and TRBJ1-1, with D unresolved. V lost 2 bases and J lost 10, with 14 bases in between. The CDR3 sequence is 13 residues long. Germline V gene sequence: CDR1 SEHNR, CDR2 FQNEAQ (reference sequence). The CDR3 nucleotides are TGTGCCAGCAGCTTACCGGATCCGAGGAGAGCTTTCTTT. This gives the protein CASSLPDPRRAFF.

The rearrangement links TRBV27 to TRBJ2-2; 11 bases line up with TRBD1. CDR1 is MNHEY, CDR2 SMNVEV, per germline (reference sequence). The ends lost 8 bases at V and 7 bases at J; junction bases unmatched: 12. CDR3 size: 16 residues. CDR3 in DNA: TGTGCCAGCTATCCTGGACAGGGGGCGTTTCTCGGGGAGCTGTTTTTT. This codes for CASYPGQGAFLGELFF.

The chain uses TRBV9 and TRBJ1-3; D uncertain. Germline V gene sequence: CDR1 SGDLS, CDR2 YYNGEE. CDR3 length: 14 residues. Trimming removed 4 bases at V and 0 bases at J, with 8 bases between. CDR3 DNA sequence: TGTGCCAGCAGCACTACCCCCTCTGGAAACACCATATATTTT. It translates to CASSTTPSGNTIYF.

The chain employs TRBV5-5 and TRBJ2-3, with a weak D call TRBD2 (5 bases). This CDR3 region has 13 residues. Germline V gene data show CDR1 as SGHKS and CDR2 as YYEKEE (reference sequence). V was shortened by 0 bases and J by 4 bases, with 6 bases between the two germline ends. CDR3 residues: CASSLVGADTQYF. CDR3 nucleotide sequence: TGTGCCAGCAGCTTGGTCGGGGCAGATACGCAGTATTTT.

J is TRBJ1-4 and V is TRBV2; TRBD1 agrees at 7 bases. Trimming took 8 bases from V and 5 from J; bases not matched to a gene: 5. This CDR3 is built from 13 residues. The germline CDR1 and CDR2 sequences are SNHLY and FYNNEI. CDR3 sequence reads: CASEVGQNEKLFF. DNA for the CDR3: TGTGCCAGCGAGGTGGGACAGAATGAAAAACTGTTTTTT.

The CDR3 sequence is CASRDGAGYTF. The DNA of the CDR3 is TGCGCCAGCCGGGACGGGGCTGGCTACACCTTC. The V gene is TRBV10-2, the J gene TRBJ1-2, with D tentatively TRBD1 (5 bases). From germline, CDR1 is WSHSY and CDR2 SAAADI. The CDR3 covers 11 residues. Trimming took off 8 bases at V and 7 bases at J, with 11 bases between the two ends.

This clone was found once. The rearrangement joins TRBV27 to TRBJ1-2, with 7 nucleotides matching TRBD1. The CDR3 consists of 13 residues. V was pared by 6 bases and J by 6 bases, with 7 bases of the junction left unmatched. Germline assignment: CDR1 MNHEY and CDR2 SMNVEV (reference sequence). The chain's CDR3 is CASSPGGGNGYTF. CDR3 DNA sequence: TGTGCCAGCAGCCCAGGGGGGGGAAATGGCTACACCTTC.

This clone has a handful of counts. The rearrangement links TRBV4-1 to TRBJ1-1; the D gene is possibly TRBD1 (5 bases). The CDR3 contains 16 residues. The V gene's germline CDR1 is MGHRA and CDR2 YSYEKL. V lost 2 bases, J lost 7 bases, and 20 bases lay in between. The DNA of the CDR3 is TGCGCCAGCAGCCAATTAGAAGTACCCCCGAGGGGTGAAGCTTTCTTT. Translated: CASSQLEVPPRGEAFF.

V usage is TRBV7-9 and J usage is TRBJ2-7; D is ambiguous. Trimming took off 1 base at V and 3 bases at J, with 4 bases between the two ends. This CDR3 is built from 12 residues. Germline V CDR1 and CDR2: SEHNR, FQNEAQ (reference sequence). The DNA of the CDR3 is TGTGCCAGCAGCTTAGTTGGCTACGAGCAGTACTTC. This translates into CASSLVGYEQYF. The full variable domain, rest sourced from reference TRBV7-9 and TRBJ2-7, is DTGVSQNPRHKITKRGQNVTFRCDPISEHNRLYWYRQTLGQGPEFLTYFQNEAQLEKSRLLSDRFSAERPKGSFSTLEIQRTEQGDSAMYLCASSLVGYEQYFGPGTRLTVT.

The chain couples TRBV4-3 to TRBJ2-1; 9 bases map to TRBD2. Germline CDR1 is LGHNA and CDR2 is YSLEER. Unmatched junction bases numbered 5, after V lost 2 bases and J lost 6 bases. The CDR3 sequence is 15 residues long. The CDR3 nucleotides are TGCGCCAGCAGCCAAAGTTGGCGGGGGGGCAATGAGCAGTTCTTC. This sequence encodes CASSQSWRGGNEQFF.

The CDR3 DNA reads TGTGCCAGCAGTGGGCTTGGGTCCGATCAGCCCCAGCATTTT. Protein product: CASSGLGSDQPQHF. The chain joins TRBV25-1 to TRBJ1-5; D remains ambiguous. CDR3 length: 14 residues. The ends were cut back, 4 bases at V and 5 bases at J, with 12 bases in the middle. Germline CDR1 MGHDK, CDR2 SYGVNS.

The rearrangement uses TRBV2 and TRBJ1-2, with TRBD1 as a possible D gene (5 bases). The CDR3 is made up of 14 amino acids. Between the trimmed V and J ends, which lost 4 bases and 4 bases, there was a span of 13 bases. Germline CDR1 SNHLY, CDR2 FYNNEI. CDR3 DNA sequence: TGTGCCAGCAGTGGACAGCCTTGGGGCTATGGCTACACCTTC. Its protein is CASSGQPWGYGYTF.

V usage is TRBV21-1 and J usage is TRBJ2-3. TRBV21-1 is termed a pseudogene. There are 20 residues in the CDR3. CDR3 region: CASSKVPGEVWDLGTDTQYF. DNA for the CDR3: TGTGCCAGCAGCAAAGTCCCAGGGGAGGTGTGGGATTTGGGCACAGATACGCAGTATTTT.

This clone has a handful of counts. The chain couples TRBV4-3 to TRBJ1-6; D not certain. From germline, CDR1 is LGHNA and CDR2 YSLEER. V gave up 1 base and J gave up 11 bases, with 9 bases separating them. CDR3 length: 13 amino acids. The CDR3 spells CASSQASGAPLHF. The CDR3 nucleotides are TGCGCCAGCAGCCAAGCTTCGGGAGCACCCCTCCACTTT.